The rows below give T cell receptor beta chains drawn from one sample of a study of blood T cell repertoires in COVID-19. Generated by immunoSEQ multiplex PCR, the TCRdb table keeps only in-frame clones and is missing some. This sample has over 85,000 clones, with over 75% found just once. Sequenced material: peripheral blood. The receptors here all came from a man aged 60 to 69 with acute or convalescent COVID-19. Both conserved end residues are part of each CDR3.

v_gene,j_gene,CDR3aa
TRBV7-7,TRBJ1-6,CASLTPPDSPLHF
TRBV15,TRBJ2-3,CATSRDLGRAPDTQYF
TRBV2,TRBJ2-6,CASITIGQGSGANVLTF
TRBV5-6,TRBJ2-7,CASSLAGFSEQYF
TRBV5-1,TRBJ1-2,CASSLDRVTGYTF
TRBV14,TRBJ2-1,CASSPWTGSYNEQFF
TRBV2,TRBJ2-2,CASSRNRGNTGELFF
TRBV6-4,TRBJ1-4,CASSDSGWETKTTNEKLFF
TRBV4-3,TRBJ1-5,CASSQRREWHQPQHF
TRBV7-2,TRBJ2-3,CASSSFRRRGLYTDTQYF
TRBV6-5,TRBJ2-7,CASSRRGAYEQYF
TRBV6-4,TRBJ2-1,CASSKGLAGASGEQFF
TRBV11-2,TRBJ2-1,CASSPQLAPKQFF
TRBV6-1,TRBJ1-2,CASSEALRTEAYGYTF
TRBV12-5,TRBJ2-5,CASGSGQAYQETQYF
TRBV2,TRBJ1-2,CASSEETGGYYGYTF
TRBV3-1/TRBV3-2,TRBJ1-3,CASSPGSAGNTIYF
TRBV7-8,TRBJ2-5,CASSLGSTNQETQYF
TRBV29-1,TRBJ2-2,CSVEGLAGGPRTGELFF
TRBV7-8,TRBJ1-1,CASSYLGQGFMGTEAFF
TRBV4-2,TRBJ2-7,CASSLGAGGFYEQYF
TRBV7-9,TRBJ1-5,CASSSVGGNQPQHF
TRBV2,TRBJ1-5,CASTEGRNQPQHF
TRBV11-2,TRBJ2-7,CASSLDLNSYEQYF
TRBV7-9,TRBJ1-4,CASRDDRGQEKLFF
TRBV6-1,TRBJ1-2,CASSEPRQGQDYGYTF
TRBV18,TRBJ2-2,CASSPPSRGHTGELFF
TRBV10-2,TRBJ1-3,CASTQGASGNTIYF
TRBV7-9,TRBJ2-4,CASSARTGRLNIQYF
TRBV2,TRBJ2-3,CASTRDRITDTQYF
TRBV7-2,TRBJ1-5,CASSLDRGRERPQHF
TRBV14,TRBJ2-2,CASSQERVTGELFF
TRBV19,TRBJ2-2,CASSIRGQGALTGELFF
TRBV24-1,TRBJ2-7,CATSDLRTGGVYEQYF
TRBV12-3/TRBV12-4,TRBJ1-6,CASSFPGSPLHF
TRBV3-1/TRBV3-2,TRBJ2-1,CASCPRGGGSEQFF
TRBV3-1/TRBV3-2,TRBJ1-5,CASSQSGGIQPQHF
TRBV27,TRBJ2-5,CASTSRGMRETQYF
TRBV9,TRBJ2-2,CASSISTARGTGELFF
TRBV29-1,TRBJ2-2,CSVNNKGANTGELFF
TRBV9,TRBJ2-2,CASSPTGYIGELFF
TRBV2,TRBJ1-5,CASSEWWQGRGNQPQHF
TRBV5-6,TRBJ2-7,CASSFGGGPSKQYF
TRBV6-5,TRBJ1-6,CASSRRTGSYSPLHF
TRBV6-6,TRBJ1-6,CASNAGLTPLHF
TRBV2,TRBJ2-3,CASSTIAGGSTDTQYF
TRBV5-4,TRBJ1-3,CASSLRPGGNTIYF
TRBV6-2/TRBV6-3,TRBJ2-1,CASSYSWDRVINNEQFF
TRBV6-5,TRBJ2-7,CASSYRQGTYEQYF